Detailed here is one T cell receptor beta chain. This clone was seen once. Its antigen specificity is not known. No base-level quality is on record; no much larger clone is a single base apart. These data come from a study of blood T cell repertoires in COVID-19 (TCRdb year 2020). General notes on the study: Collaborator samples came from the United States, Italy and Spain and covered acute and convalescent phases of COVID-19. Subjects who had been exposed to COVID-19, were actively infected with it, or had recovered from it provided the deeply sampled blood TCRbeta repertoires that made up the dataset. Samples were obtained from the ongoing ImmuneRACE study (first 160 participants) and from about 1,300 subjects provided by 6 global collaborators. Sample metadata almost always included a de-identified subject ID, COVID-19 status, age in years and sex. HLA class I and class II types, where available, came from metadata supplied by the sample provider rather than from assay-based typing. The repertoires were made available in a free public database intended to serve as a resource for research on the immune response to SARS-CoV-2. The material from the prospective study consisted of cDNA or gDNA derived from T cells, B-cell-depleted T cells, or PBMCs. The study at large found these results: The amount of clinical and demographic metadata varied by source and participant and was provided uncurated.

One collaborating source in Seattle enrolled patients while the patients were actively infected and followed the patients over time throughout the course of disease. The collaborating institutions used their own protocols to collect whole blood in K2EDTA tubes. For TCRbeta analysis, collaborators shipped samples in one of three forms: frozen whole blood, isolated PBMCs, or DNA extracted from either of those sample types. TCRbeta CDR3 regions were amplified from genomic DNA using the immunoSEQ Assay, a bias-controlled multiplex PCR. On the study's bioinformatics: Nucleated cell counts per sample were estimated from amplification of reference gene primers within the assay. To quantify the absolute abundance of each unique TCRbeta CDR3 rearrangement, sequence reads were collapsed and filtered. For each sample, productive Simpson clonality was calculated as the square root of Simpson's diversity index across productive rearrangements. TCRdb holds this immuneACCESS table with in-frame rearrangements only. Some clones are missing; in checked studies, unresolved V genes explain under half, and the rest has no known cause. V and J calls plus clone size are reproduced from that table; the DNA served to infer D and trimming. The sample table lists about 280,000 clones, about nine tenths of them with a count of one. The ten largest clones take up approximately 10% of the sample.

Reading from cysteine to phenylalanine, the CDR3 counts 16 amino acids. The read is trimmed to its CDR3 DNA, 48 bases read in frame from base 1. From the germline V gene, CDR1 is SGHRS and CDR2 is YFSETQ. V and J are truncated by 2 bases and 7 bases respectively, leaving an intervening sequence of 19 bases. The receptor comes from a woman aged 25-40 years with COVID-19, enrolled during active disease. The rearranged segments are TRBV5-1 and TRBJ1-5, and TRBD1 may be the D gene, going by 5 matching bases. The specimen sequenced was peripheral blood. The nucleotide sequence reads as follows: TGCGCCAGCAGCTTTCCAAGGGCTGGGGCAAGGCAGCCCCAGCATTTT. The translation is CASSFPRAGARQPQHF.